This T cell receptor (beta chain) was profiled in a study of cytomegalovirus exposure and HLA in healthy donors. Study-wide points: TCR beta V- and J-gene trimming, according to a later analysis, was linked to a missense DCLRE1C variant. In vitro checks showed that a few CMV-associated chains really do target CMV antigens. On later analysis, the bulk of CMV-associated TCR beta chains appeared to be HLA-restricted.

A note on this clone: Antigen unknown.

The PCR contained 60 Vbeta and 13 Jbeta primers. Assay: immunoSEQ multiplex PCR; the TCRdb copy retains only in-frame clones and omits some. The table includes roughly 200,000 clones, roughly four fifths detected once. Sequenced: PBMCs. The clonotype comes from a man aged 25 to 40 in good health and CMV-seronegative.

CDR3 sequence reads: CASSLEAAYEQYF. For the CDR3, the DNA is TGCGCCAGCAGCTTGGAGGCGGCTTACGAGCAGTACTTC. This chain links TRBV5-1 with TRBJ2-7; unclear D gene. Trimming removed 0 bases at V and 4 bases at J, with 8 bases between. Germline V CDR1 and CDR2: SGHRS, YFSETQ. The CDR3 is 13 residues long.